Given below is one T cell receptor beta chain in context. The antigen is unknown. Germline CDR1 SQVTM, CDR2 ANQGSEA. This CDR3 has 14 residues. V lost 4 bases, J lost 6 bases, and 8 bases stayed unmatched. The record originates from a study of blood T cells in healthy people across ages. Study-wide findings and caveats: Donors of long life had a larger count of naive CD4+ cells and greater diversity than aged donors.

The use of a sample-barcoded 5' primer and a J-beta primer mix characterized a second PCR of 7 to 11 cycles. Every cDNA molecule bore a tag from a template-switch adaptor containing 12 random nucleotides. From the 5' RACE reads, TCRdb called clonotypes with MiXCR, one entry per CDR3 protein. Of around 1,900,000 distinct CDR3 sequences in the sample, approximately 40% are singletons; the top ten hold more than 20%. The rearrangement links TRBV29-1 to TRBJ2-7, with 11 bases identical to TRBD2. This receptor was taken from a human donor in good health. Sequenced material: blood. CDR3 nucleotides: TGCAGCGTTGTTTTAGCGGGGGGGCCCCTCGAGCAGTACTTC. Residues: CSVVLAGGPLEQYF.